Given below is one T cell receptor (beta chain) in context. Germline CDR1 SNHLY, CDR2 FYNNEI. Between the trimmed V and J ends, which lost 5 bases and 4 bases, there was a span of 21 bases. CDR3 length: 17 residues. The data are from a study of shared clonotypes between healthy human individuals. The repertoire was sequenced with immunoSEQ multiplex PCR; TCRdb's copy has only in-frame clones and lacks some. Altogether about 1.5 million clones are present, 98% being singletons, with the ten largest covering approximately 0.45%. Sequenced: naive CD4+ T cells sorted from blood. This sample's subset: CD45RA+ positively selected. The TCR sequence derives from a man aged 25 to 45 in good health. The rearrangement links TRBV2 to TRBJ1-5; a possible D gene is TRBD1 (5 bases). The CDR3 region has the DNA TGTGCCAGCAGTTCGCCTCCCGGGACGGATAAGAATCAGCCCCAGCATTTT. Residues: CASSSPPGTDKNQPQHF.